Each of the 32 T cell receptor beta chains below was sequenced from the same sample in a study of T-cell memory formation after mild COVID-19. TCRdb re-called the 5' RACE reads with MiXCR, one entry per CDR3 protein. The sample yields 170,000 or so distinct CDR3 sequences, around a third seen once. Sequenced material: PBMCs or a T cell subset sorted from them (not recorded which). Source of these receptors: an adult woman who had mild COVID-19 (a few samples of this study predate the infection). Cell type and time point are not known.

V and J are TRBV6-4 and TRBJ1-2; 7 nucleotides align to TRBD1. V lost 0 bases, J lost 8 bases, and 6 bases stayed unmatched. From germline, CDR1 is MRHNA and CDR2 SNTAGT. The CDR3 consists of 14 residues. For the CDR3, the DNA is TGTGCCAGCAGTGACTCCGAGGGGGCGGAGGGCTACACCTTC. It yields the protein CASSDSEGAEGYTF.

This clonotype turned up a few times. This chain joins TRBV20-1 and TRBJ2-7; weak D call: TRBD1 (5 bases). The ends were cut back, 0 bases at V and 3 bases at J, with 12 bases in the middle. From germline, CDR1 is DFQATT and CDR2 SNEGSKA (reference sequence). The CDR3 runs 14 residues. The DNA of the CDR3 is TGCAGTGCTAGAGATGGCCGACAGATCTACGAGCAGTACTTC. Residues: CSARDGRQIYEQYF.

This sequence joins TRBV6-5 and TRBJ2-5, with D tentatively TRBD1 (6 bases). With 4 bases removed from V and 4 bases from J, the gap between germline ends came to 16 bases. The CDR3 length is 15 residues. Per germline, CDR1 MNHEY and CDR2 SVGAGI. The CDR3 DNA is TGTGCCAGCAGTTTCAGACAGGCGTACAGAGAGACCCAGTACTTC. Translated: CASSFRQAYRETQYF.

The rearrangement joins TRBV21-1 to TRBJ1-5; TRBD1, the D gene given by the table, was not confirmed from the DNA. TRBV21-1 is deemed a pseudogene. The CDR3 contains 18 residues. CDR3 region: CASRPRDRGADSNQPQHF. The CDR3 DNA follows: TGTGCCAGCAGGCCCAGGGACAGGGGGGCAGATAGCAATCAGCCCCAGCATTTT.

The chain recombines TRBV5-6 with TRBJ2-4, with TRBD1 matching 10 bases. The CDR3 has 16 residues. CDR1 and CDR2 (germline): SGHDT, YYEEEE. Germline trimming cut 4 bases from V and 0 bases from J; bases unmatched to any gene: 4. CDR3 sequence reads: CASSPGTGEAKNIQYF. DNA for the CDR3: TGTGCCAGCAGCCCGGGGACAGGGGAAGCCAAAAACATTCAGTACTTC. Based on the CDR3 plus reference TRBV5-6 and TRBJ2-4, the full variable domain is DAGVTQSPTHLIKTRGQQVTLRCSPKSGHDTVSWYQQALGQGPQFIFQYYEEEERQRGNFPDRFSGHQFPNYSSELNVNALLLGDSALYLCASSPGTGEAKNIQYFGAGTRLSVL.

The chain employs TRBV28 and TRBJ2-7, with 12 bases lining up with TRBD1. The CDR3 is 15 residues long. V dropped 7 bases and J dropped 7; count of bases not matched to a gene: 11. Germline V CDR1 and CDR2: MDHEN, SYDVKM. This CDR3 is CASTTWGQGASEQYF. The CDR3 DNA follows: TGTGCCAGCACCACATGGGGACAGGGGGCATCAGAGCAGTACTTC.

The rearrangement joins TRBV29-1 to TRBJ2-5, with 16 bases aligning to TRBD2. CDR1 is SQVTM and CDR2 is ANQGSEA in the germline V gene. The J segment lost 4 bases and the V segment lost 0 bases, leaving 8 bases of the junction unmatched. This CDR3 is built from 18 residues. Here the CDR3 reads CSVEDLGLAGGFGETQYF. CDR3 nucleotide sequence: TGCAGCGTTGAAGATCTGGGACTAGCGGGAGGGTTTGGAGAGACCCAGTACTTC.

This chain links TRBV11-2 with TRBJ1-2, with unresolved D. The length of the CDR3 is 12 residues. Trimming removed 2 bases from V and 8 bases from J, with 9 bases in between. Germline lookup yields CDR1 SGHAT and CDR2 FQNNGV. In DNA form, the CDR3 reads TGTGCCAGCAGCTTAAGGACCAGCGGCTACACCTTC. Translation gives CASSLRTSGYTF.

This clonotype has more than one count but fewer than ten. The gene calls are TRBV4-1 and TRBJ2-3; TRBD2 agrees at 7 bases. Trimming removed 4 bases from V and 0 bases from J; junction bases left unmatched: 10. CDR1 MGHRA and CDR2 YSYEKL come from the germline V gene. The CDR3 loop spans 17 amino acids. CDR3 region: CASSLEGGRPSTDTQYF. The CDR3 DNA sequence: TGCGCCAGCAGCCTCGAGGGCGGGAGACCTAGCACAGATACGCAGTATTTT.

This clonotype was recorded at least ten times. The genes are TRBV6-2 or TRBV6-3 and TRBJ2-7, with a tentative D call TRBD1 (5 bases). Germline V gene data show CDR1 as MNHEY and CDR2 as SVGEGT. The V end lost 5 bases, the J end lost 3 bases, and 5 bases lay between the germline ends. The CDR3 totals 11 residues. CDR3 amino acids: CASSRGYEQYF. CDR3 nucleotides: TGTGCCAGCAGTAGGGGCTACGAGCAGTACTTC.

The rearrangement joins TRBV12-3 or TRBV12-4 to TRBJ2-1; weak D call: TRBD2 (5 bases). Trimming pared 5 bases from V and 10 bases from J, leaving 18 bases between. This CDR3 spans 14 amino acids. CDR3: CASSLPGLAREQFF. The CDR3 coding sequence is TGTGCCAGCAGTCTTCCGGGCCTAGCCCGGGAGCAGTTCTTC.

This chain uses TRBV6-4 with TRBJ1-6, with TRBD1 as a possible D gene (6 bases). The germline V gene encodes CDR1 MRHNA and CDR2 SNTAGT. The V end was cut by 5 bases, the J end by 8 bases, with 13 bases between. This CDR3 is built from 14 residues. This CDR3 is CASSTGHRDSPLHF. CDR3 sequence (DNA): TGTGCCAGCAGTACAGGGCATCGGGATTCACCCCTCCACTTT.

The chain uses TRBV15 and TRBJ2-5, with D perhaps TRBD2 (5 bases). V lost 0 bases to trimming and J lost 0 bases, with 17 bases between them. Germline loops: CDR1 LNHNV, CDR2 YYDKDF (reference sequence). This CDR3 is built from 18 residues. The CDR3 DNA follows: TGTGCCACCAGCAGAGAGCCGAGTTGGTACGGGGACCAAGAGACCCAGTACTTC. Protein sequence: CATSREPSWYGDQETQYF. The full variable domain, its missing parts supplied by reference TRBV15 and TRBJ2-5, is DAMVIQNPRYQVTQFGKPVTLSCSQTLNHNVMYWYQQKSSQAPKLLFHYYDKDFNNEADTPDNFQSRRPNTSFCFLDIRSPGLGDTAMYLCATSREPSWYGDQETQYFGPGTRLLVL.

The rearrangement uses TRBV5-5 and TRBJ1-2; no firm D call. The ends were cut back, 5 bases at V and 2 bases at J, with 7 bases in the middle. Germline loops: CDR1 SGHKS, CDR2 YYEKEE (reference sequence). This CDR3 has 12 amino acids. The CDR3 loop is CASSDGNYGYTF. In DNA, the CDR3 is TGTGCCAGCAGTGATGGCAACTATGGCTACACCTTC.

This chain links TRBV4-1 with TRBJ1-5, with 7 bases that match TRBD1. Germline V gene sequence: CDR1 MGHRA, CDR2 YSYEKL. V dropped 1 base and J dropped 3; count of bases not matched to a gene: 3. CDR3 length: 15 amino acids. In DNA, the CDR3 is TGCGCCAGCAGCCAAGGGGACAGCCACAATCAGCCCCAGCATTTT. Translation: CASSQGDSHNQPQHF.

This clonotype was counted many times. The rearrangement joins TRBV5-4 to TRBJ2-7, with TRBD1 matching over 9 bases. Germline V gene sequence: CDR1 SGHNT, CDR2 YYREEE (reference sequence). J lost 3 bases, V lost 4 bases, and 5 bases had no gene match. The CDR3 runs to 14 residues. CDR3 nucleotide sequence: TGTGCCAGCAGCCCCGGGACAGGGAACTACGAGCAGTACTTC. This translates into CASSPGTGNYEQYF.

CDR3 protein: CASSPQGAGMNTEAFF. Written as DNA, the CDR3 is TGTGCCAGCTCACCGCAAGGGGCGGGGATGAACACTGAAGCTTTCTTT. V gene TRBV18 combines with J gene TRBJ1-1; D perhaps matches TRBD1 (5 bases). The germline V gene has CDR1 KGHSH and CDR2 LQKENI. The CDR3 has 16 amino acids. V dropped 3 bases and J dropped 0 bases, with 14 bases sitting between them.

The chain employs TRBV6-1 and TRBJ2-7; 7 bases are shared with TRBD2. The CDR3 sequence is 13 residues long. Trimming removed 3 bases from V and 5 bases from J; junction bases left unmatched: 4. Per germline, CDR1 MNHNS and CDR2 SASEGT. CDR3 sequence (DNA): TGTGCCAGCAGTGACGGGGGGATCAACGAGCAGTACTTC. This translates into CASSDGGINEQYF.

The chain combines TRBV7-8 with TRBJ2-1; TRBD2 matches at 9 bases. Germline assignment: CDR1 SGHVS and CDR2 FQNEAQ. Trimming at V came to 8 bases and at J to 7 bases, leaving 9 bases not matched to a gene. This CDR3 spans 14 amino acids. CDR3 in amino acids: CASGGRAPGNEQFF. The CDR3 DNA reads TGTGCCAGCGGCGGGAGGGCCCCTGGGAATGAGCAGTTCTTC.

This clonotype has only a few counts. The chain employs TRBV5-1 and TRBJ1-1; 10 positions match TRBD1. The CDR3 runs 17 residues. V lost 2 bases to trimming and J lost 3 bases; unmatched junction nucleotides: 10. The V gene's germline CDR1 is SGHRS and CDR2 YFSETQ. The CDR3 is CASSFDRGRVGDTEAFF. In DNA, the CDR3 is TGCGCCAGCAGCTTCGACAGGGGGCGAGTTGGTGACACTGAAGCTTTCTTT.

This clonotype was found a few times. The chain carries TRBV6-4 and TRBJ2-1, with D perhaps matching TRBD1 (7 bases). The germline CDR1 and CDR2 sequences are MRHNA and SNTAGT. V lost 5 bases to trimming and J lost 8 bases, with 16 bases between them. The length of the CDR3 is 14 residues. CDR3 in amino acids: CASSFTGEVHEQFF. In nucleotides, the CDR3 is TGTGCCAGCAGTTTCACAGGGGAGGTTCATGAGCAGTTCTTC.

The chain recombines TRBV25-1 with TRBJ2-2; 10 bases map to TRBD1. Germline CDR1 reads MGHDK; CDR2 reads SYGVNS. After removal of 7 bases from V and 7 bases from J, the junction contained 6 bases not matched to a gene. The CDR3 has 14 residues. The CDR3 sequence is CASTLTGGIGELFF. Here the CDR3 DNA reads TGTGCCAGCACCTTGACAGGGGGCATCGGGGAGCTGTTTTTT.

This clonotype was observed a few times. The J gene is TRBJ2-7, the V gene TRBV5-4, with D perhaps being TRBD1 or TRBD2 (5 bases each). CDR3 length equals 13 residues. Germline V lookup: CDR1 SGHNT, CDR2 YYREEE (reference sequence). Trimming stripped 2 bases from V and 4 bases from J, with 10 bases between. The CDR3 region is CASSFGWGYEQYF. The CDR3, as DNA: TGTGCCAGCAGCTTCGGTTGGGGGTACGAGCAGTACTTC.

This clonotype has just a few counts. J is TRBJ2-3 and V is TRBV27; 9 nucleotides line up with TRBD1. After removal of 6 bases from V and 5 bases from J, the junction contained 3 bases not matched to a gene. From germline, CDR1 is MNHEY and CDR2 SMNVEV (reference sequence). CDR3 length: 13 amino acids. The CDR3 reads CASRTGGVDTQYF. CDR3 sequence (DNA): TGTGCCAGCAGGACAGGGGGGGTAGATACGCAGTATTTT.

The CDR3 here is CASSLASGSIETQYF. In nucleotides, the CDR3 is TGTGCCAGCAGCTTGGCCAGCGGGAGTATTGAGACCCAGTACTTC. The chain employs TRBV5-4 and TRBJ2-5, with 8 positions matching TRBD2. This CDR3 is 15 amino acids long. Germline CDR1 is SGHNT and CDR2 is YYREEE (reference sequence). Trimming at V came to 0 bases and at J to 5 bases, leaving 6 bases not matched to a gene.

A remark on this clonotype: An end of the junction differs from the germline gene, which may be a read error. The rearrangement links TRBV11-2 to TRBJ2-1; a weak D match, TRBD1 (5 bases). CDR1 SGHAT and CDR2 FQNNGV come from the germline V gene. The CDR3 is 14 amino acids. CDR3 DNA: TGTGCCAGCAGATTAGGGGTGGTAGGCAATGAGCAGTTCTTC. Protein: CASRLGVVGNEQFF.

This clonotype has only a few counts. The chain links TRBV7-6 to TRBJ2-5; the D gene is possibly TRBD2 (5 bases). Trimming removed 5 bases at V and 9 bases at J, with 13 bases between. Germline values: CDR1 SGHVS, CDR2 FNYEAQ. This CDR3 comprises 12 residues. CDR3 DNA sequence: TGTGCCAGCAGCCACCCATCGGGGTCCCAGTACTTC. Protein sequence: CASSHPSGSQYF.

This clonotype appeared a few times. V usage is TRBV6-6 and J usage is TRBJ2-5; maybe TRBD2 (6 bases). Trimming shortened V by 0 bases and J by 5 bases, and 10 bases separated the two germline ends. CDR3 length: 14 residues. The germline V gene encodes CDR1 MNHNY and CDR2 SVGAGI (reference sequence). CDR3 bases: TGTGCCAGCAGTTACTCAACGGGGGTTGAGACCCAGTACTTC. As protein: CASSYSTGVETQYF.

This clonotype was seen a few times. This chain joins TRBV7-2 and TRBJ2-5; possible D gene TRBD1, 5 bases. This CDR3 region has 14 residues. V was clipped by 3 bases and J by 2 bases, with 10 bases between them. CDR1 is SGHTA and CDR2 is FQGNSA in the germline V gene. DNA of the CDR3: TGTGCCAGCAGCTTGAATGCAGGGCAAGAGACCCAGTACTTC. Amino acids: CASSLNAGQETQYF.

This clonotype occurred many times. The V call is TRBV20-1, the J call TRBJ2-1; 8 bases line up with TRBD2. The CDR3 spans 14 residues. The V gene's germline CDR1 is DFQATT and CDR2 SNEGSKA (reference sequence). Unmatched junction bases numbered 2, after V lost 3 bases and J lost 1 base. This CDR3 reads CSASGGASYNEQFF. The CDR3 DNA is TGCAGTGCTAGCGGGGGGGCTTCCTACAATGAGCAGTTCTTC.

This clonotype came up a few times. This sequence joins TRBV7-8 and TRBJ2-3; possibly TRBD1 for D (6 bases). Germline loops: CDR1 SGHVS, CDR2 FQNEAQ. V dropped 6 bases and J dropped 4 bases, with 14 bases sitting between them. The CDR3 is made up of 14 amino acids. The CDR3 region is CASSPGVGADTQYF. The CDR3 DNA is TGTGCCAGCAGTCCAGGGGTTGGGGCAGATACGCAGTATTTT.

This clonotype has just a few counts. The chain combines TRBV9 with TRBJ2-7; possibly TRBD2 for D (5 bases). This CDR3 spans 15 amino acids. V was pared by 3 bases and J by 6 bases, with 19 bases between. The V gene's germline CDR1 is SGDLS and CDR2 YYNGEE. CDR3 DNA: TGTGCCAGCAGCGCGGATTTAGGACTCCTCCGCGAGCAGTACTTC. This codes for CASSADLGLLREQYF. The complete variable domain, with remaining parts taken from reference TRBV9 and TRBJ2-7, reads DSGVTQTPKHLITATGQRVTLRCSPRSGDLSVYWYQQSLDQGLQFLIQYYNGEERAKGNILERFSAQQFPDLHSELNLSSLELGDSALYFCASSADLGLLREQYFGPGTRLTVT.